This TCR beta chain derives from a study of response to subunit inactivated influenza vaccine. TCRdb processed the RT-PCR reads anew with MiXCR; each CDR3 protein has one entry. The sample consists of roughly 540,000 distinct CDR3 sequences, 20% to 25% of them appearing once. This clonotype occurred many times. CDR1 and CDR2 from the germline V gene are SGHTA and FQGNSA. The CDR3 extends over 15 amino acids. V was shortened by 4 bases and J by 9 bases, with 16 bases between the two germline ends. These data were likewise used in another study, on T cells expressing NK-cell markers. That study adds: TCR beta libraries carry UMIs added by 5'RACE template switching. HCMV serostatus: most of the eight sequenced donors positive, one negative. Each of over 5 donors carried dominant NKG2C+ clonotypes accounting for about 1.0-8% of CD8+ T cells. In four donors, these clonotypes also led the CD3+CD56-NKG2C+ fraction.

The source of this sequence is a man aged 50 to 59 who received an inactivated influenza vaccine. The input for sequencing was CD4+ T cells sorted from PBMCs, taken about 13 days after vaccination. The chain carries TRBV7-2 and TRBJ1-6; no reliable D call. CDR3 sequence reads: CASSSINSPGSPLHF. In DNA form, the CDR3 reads TGTGCCAGCAGCTCTATTAATAGTCCAGGTTCACCCCTCCACTTT.